This TCR beta chain was sequenced for a study of control samples from healthy donors and cancer patients. Sequencing used immunoSEQ multiplex PCR; TCRdb keeps in-frame clones, though not all of them. The sample includes about 160,000 clones, about 94% seen only once; the top ten take approximately 0.7%. The CDR3 totals 13 residues. The germline V and J ends were trimmed by 4 bases and 4 bases, with 10 bases remaining between them. Germline V CDR1 and CDR2: MNHEY, SMNVEV (reference sequence). The sequenced material came from blood. V is TRBV27 and J is TRBJ2-5; a possible D gene is TRBD2 (5 bases). The TCR was taken from a woman in her thirties in good health. In DNA, the CDR3 is TGTGCCAGCAGTTCTAGCTCAGGAGAGACCCAGTACTTC. It translates to CASSSSSGETQYF.